This TCR beta chain is from a study of CD8+ T cells in alopecia areata. cDNA prepared by RNA extraction and subsequent reverse transcription served as the template for sequencing. Sequenced by immunoSEQ multiplex PCR; TCRdb stores in-frame clones only, minus some. The sample includes 90,000 to 150,000 clones, less than 45% of them seen just once. Germline loops: CDR1 MNHEY, CDR2 SVGAGI. The CDR3 loop spans 15 amino acids. With 10 bases clipped from V and 13 bases from J, the junction kept 19 bases outside the gene matches. The TCR originated in a human donor with alopecia areata. The chain combines TRBV6-5 with TRBJ2-2, with 9 nucleotides matching TRBD1. Sequencing was done on a sample of CD4+ T cells sorted from blood. This chain's CDR3 is CATQRTGVTVTGLFF. The CDR3 coding sequence is TGTGCCACCCAACGGACAGGGGTCACCGTAACGGGGCTGTTTTTT.